The 12 T cell receptor beta chains below all came from one sample that was sequenced in a study of blood T cells in healthy people across ages. Together with a sample-barcoded 5' primer, a J-beta primer mix was included in a second PCR lasting about 6 to 11 cycles. One entry per CDR3 protein, called by TCRdb with MiXCR from the 5' RACE reads. This sample has 1.8 million or so distinct CDR3 sequences, with around 40% found just once. Sequencing used blood. The source is a human donor in good health.

This clonotype has at least ten counts. V and J are TRBV20-1 and TRBJ2-7; possible D gene TRBD2, 6 bases. V was cut by 5 bases and J by 2 bases, with 10 bases left in between. Per the germline V gene, CDR1 is DFQATT and CDR2 is SNEGSKA (reference sequence). CDR3 size: 12 residues. The CDR3 region has the DNA TGCAGTGCTGTTGGCGGGGCCTACGAGCAGTACTTC. Translated: CSAVGGAYEQYF.

The J gene is TRBJ2-1, the V gene TRBV6-1; 9 bases are shared with TRBD2. Germline V gene data show CDR1 as MNHNS and CDR2 as SASEGT. The CDR3 has 15 residues. The V gene end was trimmed by 7 bases and the J gene end by 8 bases; junction bases not matched to a gene: 12. DNA for the CDR3: TGTGCCAGCACAAAGCTAGCGGGGTCGTACGATGAGCAGTTCTTC. This encodes CASTKLAGSYDEQFF.

This clonotype was detected a few times. This chain connects TRBV5-6 to TRBJ2-5; D gene ambiguous. CDR1 is SGHDT and CDR2 is YYEEEE in the germline V gene. Trimming took 6 bases from V and 7 from J, leaving 19 bases between them. The CDR3 sequence is 14 residues long. The CDR3 sequence: CASTLGSLPGTQYF. The CDR3 DNA follows: TGTGCCAGCACCCTTGGTTCGCTCCCGGGGACCCAGTACTTC.

The chain is built from TRBV28 and TRBJ1-2; tentative D call: TRBD1 (6 bases). Germline loops: CDR1 MDHEN, CDR2 SYDVKM. The CDR3 length is 18 residues. Trimming removed 3 bases from V and 7 bases from J, with 27 bases in between. The CDR3 loop is CASSFSYITGYRRVGYTF. As DNA, the CDR3 is TGTGCCAGCAGTTTTTCGTATATTACAGGGTATCGGCGGGTTGGCTACACCTTC.

CDR3 in DNA: TGTGCCAGCAGTGACGGGGGGGGCCCCTACGAGCAGTACTTC. It codes for CASSDGGGPYEQYF. This chain connects TRBV2 to TRBJ2-4, with TRBD2 identical over 8 bases. TRBJ2-7 matches the DNA end more closely, so the J call is doubtful. The CDR3 runs 14 residues. The V gene's germline CDR1 is SNHLY and CDR2 FYNNEI.

Comment on this clonotype: Possible read error: a much larger clone is one base away. The CDR3 protein is CASSRDGGDEQFF. The CDR3 DNA sequence: TGCGCCAGCAGCCGAGACGGGGGGGATGAGCAGTTCTTC. The chain joins TRBV4-3 to TRBJ2-1, with 8 bases that match TRBD2. V shed 4 bases, J shed 8 bases, and the junction held 4 bases outside the gene matches. Germline CDR1 and CDR2: LGHNA and YSLEER. The CDR3 runs 13 residues.

This clonotype came up a few times. The V call is TRBV4-1, the J call TRBJ2-4; D possibly corresponds to TRBD1 (5 bases). Gene TRBJ2-7 matches the end of the DNA better, so the J call may be wrong. Germline CDR1 and CDR2: MGHRA and YSYEKL. CDR3 length: 15 residues. As DNA, the CDR3 is TGCGCCAGCAGCCAAGTGGGGCTAGTGGACTACGAGCAGTACTTC. It yields the protein CASSQVGLVDYEQYF.

The chain combines TRBV10-3 with TRBJ1-5, with TRBD1 matching 10 bases. The germline gives CDR1 ENHRY, CDR2 SYGVKD. The CDR3 has 17 amino acids. Trimming cost V 4 bases and J 0 bases; bases outside gene matches: 6. The DNA for the CDR3 is TGTGCCATCAGTGGGGGACAGGGGAGAATTAGCAATCAGCCCCAGCATTTT. Its translation is CAISGGQGRISNQPQHF.

Only a few counts were recorded for this clonotype. V usage is TRBV27 and J usage is TRBJ1-5, with D possibly matching TRBD1 (5 bases). In germline, CDR1 is MNHEY, CDR2 SMNVEV (reference sequence). The CDR3 length is 14 residues. Trimming pared 5 bases from V and 6 bases from J, leaving 14 bases between. The CDR3, as DNA: TGTGCCAGCAGTCACTTAACAGGTTTTCAGCCCCAGCATTTT. Translating it yields CASSHLTGFQPQHF.

This clonotype was counted ten times or more. The gene calls are TRBV29-1 and TRBJ2-7, with D uncertain. This CDR3 is built from 13 residues. Looked up from germline, CDR1 is SQVTM and CDR2 is ANQGSEA. V lost 4 bases to trimming and J lost 6 bases, with 16 bases between them. The CDR3 reads CSVVAAAGREQYF. The CDR3 nucleotides read TGCAGCGTTGTCGCTGCGGCCGGGCGCGAGCAGTACTTC.

The genes are TRBV29-1 and TRBJ1-3, with a tentative D call TRBD1 (5 bases). Germline lookup yields CDR1 SQVTM and CDR2 ANQGSEA. The CDR3 is 13 residues long. V was trimmed by 6 bases and J by 1 base, leaving 10 bases between them. CDR3 region: CSVVRQSGNTIYF. CDR3 nucleotide sequence: TGCAGCGTGGTCCGACAGTCTGGAAACACCATATATTTT.

This clonotype was seen a few times. The J gene is TRBJ2-3, the V gene TRBV6-2 or TRBV6-3, with D maybe TRBD2 (5 bases). This CDR3 spans 13 amino acids. From germline, CDR1 is MNHEY and CDR2 SVGEGT. V lost 0 bases and J lost 7, with 8 bases in between. Here the CDR3 DNA reads TGTGCCAGCAGTTACTCGAGGGCTTATACGCAGTATTTT. Translation gives CASSYSRAYTQYF.